Sequencing of this TCR beta chain was carried out in a study of cytomegalovirus exposure and HLA in healthy donors. The wider study: In a previous analysis, approximately 110 million unique TCR beta sequences were found from some 200 million T cells.

This CDR3 contains 15 residues. Germline CDR1 is WNHNN and CDR2 is SYGVQD (reference sequence). Unmatched junction bases numbered 7, after V lost 3 bases and J lost 6 bases. This clone has just a few counts. Its target is not known. General study findings and limits: An analysis was carried out at a later point. It showed that HLA-associated TCR beta chains were more clonally expanded than equally common non-associated chains. Specific recognition of CMV antigens was confirmed in vitro for a few chains (all CMV-associated).

This PCR relied on a set of 60 Vbeta primers and 13 Jbeta primers. TCRdb's copy holds only in-frame clones and misses some; the assay was immunoSEQ multiplex PCR. The data show fewer than 250,000 clones, with around 85% seen just once and more than 1.5% held by the top ten. The clonotype originates from a young man in good health and CMV-seronegative. Sequenced sample: PBMCs. The V call is TRBV10-1, the J call TRBJ2-2; 7 positions agree with TRBD1. The CDR3 loop reads CASSDPGQIPGELFF. The DNA of the CDR3 is TGCGCCAGCAGTGACCCGGGACAGATACCCGGGGAGCTGTTTTTT.